This T cell receptor (beta chain) was identified during a study of blood T cell repertoires in COVID-19. Whole-study context: The study drew acute and convalescent COVID-19 samples from the United States, Italy and Spain. T cells, B-cell-depleted T cells, or PBMCs provided the cDNA or gDNA that served as material.

Study processing details: Reference gene primers were amplified, and this amplification served to estimate nucleated cell counts. This table comes from immunoSEQ multiplex PCR, and its TCRdb copy is limited to in-frame clones, with some not included. That table supplies the V and J calls and clone size; D and trimming were determined from the DNA. Of some 200,000 clones listed, 75% to 95% were seen once; the top ten hold 0.5% to 0.6%. Sequencing was carried out using peripheral blood. The sequence was obtained from a middle-aged man with acute or convalescent COVID-19.

The CDR3 nucleotides are TGTGCCAGCAGCTTGCAACAGATCTACGAGCAGTACGTC. This translates into CASSLQQIYEQYV. The chain uses TRBV5-5 and TRBJ2-7, with no clear D. CDR3 size: 13 residues. Deletions cut 1 base from V and 3 bases from J, with 8 bases between. From germline, CDR1 is SGHKS and CDR2 YYEKEE (reference sequence).